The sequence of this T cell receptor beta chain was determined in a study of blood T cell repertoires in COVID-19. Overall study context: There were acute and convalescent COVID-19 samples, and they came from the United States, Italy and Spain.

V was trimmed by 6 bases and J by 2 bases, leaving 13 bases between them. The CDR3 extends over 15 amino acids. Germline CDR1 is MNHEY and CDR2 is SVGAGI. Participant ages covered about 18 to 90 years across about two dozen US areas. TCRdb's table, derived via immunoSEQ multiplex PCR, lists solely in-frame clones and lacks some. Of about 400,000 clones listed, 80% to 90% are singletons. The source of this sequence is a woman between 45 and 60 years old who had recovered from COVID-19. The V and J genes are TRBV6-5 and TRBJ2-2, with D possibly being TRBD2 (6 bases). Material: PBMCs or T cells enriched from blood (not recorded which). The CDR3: CASRLFGGNTGELFF. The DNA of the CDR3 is TGTGCCAGCAGACTCTTCGGGGGAAACACCGGGGAGCTGTTTTTT.